These 18 T cell receptor beta chains originate from one sample sequenced in a study of blood T cell repertoires in COVID-19. Profiled with immunoSEQ multiplex PCR; TCRdb holds only in-frame clones, not every one. The sample lists 210,000 or so clones, 70% to 90% occurring once. Sequencing was performed on peripheral blood. Receptors originate from a woman between 18 and 29 years old who had recovered from COVID-19.

This clone was picked up one time. The J gene is TRBJ1-5, the V gene TRBV10-2; D is possibly TRBD1 (5 bases). The CDR3 extends over 19 amino acids. CDR1 and CDR2 from the germline V gene are WSHSY and SAAADI. Trimming took 4 bases from V and 1 from J, leaving 23 bases between them. The CDR3 spells CASSGMSELVGVSNQPQHF. CDR3 bases: TGCGCCAGCAGTGGGATGTCAGAGCTAGTAGGGGTCAGCAATCAGCCCCAGCATTTT.

The chain uses TRBV6-5 and TRBJ2-5; D is possibly TRBD2 (5 bases). Deletions cut 7 bases from V and 4 bases from J, with 10 bases between. Germline V gene lookup returns CDR1 MNHEY and CDR2 SVGAGI. The CDR3 loop spans 12 amino acids. Here the CDR3 reads CASTDAGETQYF. The CDR3, as DNA: TGTGCCAGCACGGACGCGGGAGAGACCCAGTACTTC.

V gene TRBV6-5 combines with J gene TRBJ2-1, with D perhaps TRBD2 (5 bases). V was shortened by 2 bases and J by 2 bases, with 13 bases between the two germline ends. CDR1 and CDR2 from the germline V gene are MNHEY and SVGAGI. The CDR3 runs to 16 residues. The DNA for the CDR3 is TGTGCCAGCAGTTACGGTGGGAAGCGGCCCTACAATGAGCAGTTCTTC. Its protein is CASSYGGKRPYNEQFF.

The CDR3 DNA reads as TGTGCCAGCTCACCAAGCGCTATGAACACTGAAGCTTTCTTT. The encoded protein is CASSPSAMNTEAFF. V is TRBV18 and J is TRBJ1-1; D is uncertain. The length of the CDR3 is 14 residues. Trimming stripped 2 bases from V and 0 bases from J, with 7 bases between. CDR1 and CDR2 from the germline V gene are KGHSH and LQKENI.

This chain connects TRBV7-2 to TRBJ1-2; the match to TRBD1 covers 7 bases. J was trimmed by 7 bases and V by 2 bases; bases with no gene match: 4. This CDR3 comprises 13 residues. Germline-derived CDR1 and CDR2 are SGHTA and FQGNSA. CDR3 coding DNA: TGTGCCAGCAGCTTAACCCAGGGGGGTGGCTACACCTTC. Translated: CASSLTQGGGYTF. The entire variable domain, with the rest obtained from reference TRBV7-2 and TRBJ1-2, is as follows: GAGVSQSPSNKVTEKGKDVELRCDPISGHTALYWYRQSLGQGLEFLIYFQGNSAPDKSGLPSDRFSAERTGGSVSTLTIQRTQQEDSAVYLCASSLTQGGGYTFGSGTRLTVV.

DNA of the CDR3: TGTGCCAGCAGCCCAGGTTGGACAGGGGATCAGCCCCAGCATTTT. Its protein product is CASSPGWTGDQPQHF. The V gene is TRBV5-5, the J gene TRBJ1-5, with 9 bases fitting TRBD1. V gave up 4 bases and J gave up 5 bases; unmatched junction bases: 7. CDR1 is SGHKS and CDR2 is YYEKEE in the germline V gene (reference sequence). CDR3 length: 15 residues.

The chain employs TRBV27 and TRBJ1-1, with a possible D match to TRBD1 (6 bases). The germline V gene encodes CDR1 MNHEY and CDR2 SMNVEV (reference sequence). Deletions cut 0 bases from V and 5 bases from J, with 7 bases between. This CDR3 region has 13 residues. The CDR3 coding sequence is TGTGCCAGCAGTTTATCGAGGGGGACTGAAGCTTTCTTT. This codes for CASSLSRGTEAFF.

This clone was picked up one time. V usage is TRBV19 and J usage is TRBJ2-3; tentatively, D is TRBD2 (6 bases). V gave up 3 bases and J gave up 2 bases, with 12 bases separating them. Germline assignment: CDR1 LNHDA and CDR2 SQIVND (reference sequence). The CDR3 has 15 residues. The CDR3 here is CASSIAGTVTDTQYF. The CDR3 DNA reads as TGTGCCAGTAGTATCGCCGGGACTGTCACAGATACGCAGTATTTT.

This clone was seen once. The rearrangement joins TRBV9 to TRBJ1-2, with D maybe TRBD1 (5 bases). Trimming removed 4 bases at V and 6 bases at J, with 19 bases between. In germline, CDR1 is SGDLS, CDR2 YYNGEE. The CDR3 has 15 residues. CDR3 sequence reads: CASSPGQGEVHGYTF. DNA for the CDR3: TGTGCCAGCAGCCCCGGGCAGGGTGAGGTACATGGCTACACCTTC.

The chain combines TRBV12-3 or TRBV12-4 with TRBJ1-1; D is unclear. This CDR3 is 12 amino acids long. The V and J ends lost 11 bases and 0 bases respectively, with 10 bases between them. The CDR3 DNA sequence: TGTGCCGGAGGAGACATGAACACTGAAGCTTTCTTT. Translated: CAGGDMNTEAFF.

This clone was detected only a few times. The chain couples TRBV27 to TRBJ1-6; tentatively, D is TRBD1 (5 bases). The germline V gene encodes CDR1 MNHEY and CDR2 SMNVEV (reference sequence). The CDR3 extends over 13 amino acids. V lost 4 bases, J lost 8 bases, and 9 bases lay in between. For the CDR3, the DNA is TGTGCCAGCAGTTGGGGGGGTGATTCACCCCTCCACTTT. It codes for CASSWGGDSPLHF.

This chain links TRBV21-1 with TRBJ1-5; whether TRBD1, the table's D call, matches the DNA was not checked. TRBV21-1 is assigned pseudogene status. The CDR3 runs to 12 residues. The CDR3 reads CAGDRGNQPQHF. The CDR3 DNA follows: TGTGCCGGGGACAGGGGCAATCAGCCCCAGCATTTT.

This clone was observed a handful of times. V gene TRBV3-1 (or the pseudogene TRBV3-2) combines with J gene TRBJ2-7; a possible D gene is TRBD2 (5 bases). CDR1 is LGHDT and CDR2 is YNNKEL in the germline V gene (reference sequence). V was trimmed by 4 bases and J by 0 bases, leaving 19 bases between them. There are 17 residues in the CDR3. The chain's CDR3 is CASSLVMEAANSYEQYF. CDR3 DNA: TGTGCCAGCAGCCTCGTTATGGAGGCAGCCAACTCCTACGAGCAGTACTTC.

The chain carries TRBV5-6 and TRBJ2-7, with 7 bases aligning to TRBD2. The V gene end was trimmed by 3 bases and the J gene end by 0 bases; junction bases not matched to a gene: 0. CDR1 is SGHDT, CDR2 YYEEEE, per germline. The CDR3 length is 13 residues. CDR3: CASSWTSSYEQYF. Written as DNA, the CDR3 is TGTGCCAGCAGCTGGACTAGCTCCTACGAGCAGTACTTC.

J is TRBJ1-2 and V is TRBV19, with TRBD1 matching 11 bases. Germline trimming cut 9 bases from V and 5 bases from J; bases unmatched to any gene: 5. The CDR3 extends over 13 amino acids. Germline V gene lookup returns CDR1 LNHDA and CDR2 SQIVND (reference sequence). CDR3 DNA: TGTGCCAGCAAGGACAGGGGGCTTTATGGCTACACCTTC. Residues: CASKDRGLYGYTF.

The chain uses TRBV24-1 and TRBJ2-1; 8 bases fit TRBD2. V lost 7 bases and J lost 0; bases outside the gene matches: 1. Germline CDR1 KGHDR, CDR2 SFDVKD. The CDR3 is 14 residues long. CDR3 residues: CATSSGSSYNEQFF. As DNA, the CDR3 is TGTGCCACCAGCAGCGGGAGCTCCTACAATGAGCAGTTCTTC.

The genes are TRBV28 and TRBJ2-3, with D possibly TRBD2 on 5 matching bases. V lost 0 bases and J 4 bases, leaving 14 bases between the germline ends. The CDR3 has 16 residues. CDR1 is MDHEN, CDR2 SYDVKM, per germline. The CDR3 sequence: CASSLWSGSDADTQYF. CDR3 DNA: TGTGCCAGCAGTTTATGGTCGGGGTCAGACGCAGATACGCAGTATTTT.

The rearrangement links TRBV19 to TRBJ1-4, with 7 bases identical to TRBD1. The CDR3 runs to 15 residues. V lost 5 bases, J lost 4 bases, and 7 bases stayed unmatched. Germline CDR1 is LNHDA and CDR2 is SQIVND (reference sequence). The CDR3 loop reads CASSPGGRGNEKLFF. For the CDR3, the DNA is TGTGCCAGTAGTCCAGGGGGTCGGGGTAATGAAAAACTGTTTTTT.